The 32 T cell receptor beta chains below all came from one sample that was sequenced in a study of T cell responses to AZD1222 COVID-19 vaccine. Profiled with immunoSEQ multiplex PCR; TCRdb holds only in-frame clones, not every one. The table has around 78,000 clones, 90% seen once. The sequencing used peripheral blood, collected 28 days after the second AZD1222 dose. These receptors were obtained from an adult who received the AZD1222 COVID-19 vaccine.

The chain links TRBV6-5 to TRBJ2-7, with TRBD1 matching 7 bases. Germline assignment: CDR1 MNHEY and CDR2 SVGAGI. The V segment lost 2 bases and the J segment 6 bases; nucleotides outside the gene matches: 7. CDR3 length: 14 amino acids. The CDR3 bases are TGTGCCAGCAGTTACCGACAGGGATGGGGCGAGCAGTACTTC. Amino acid sequence: CASSYRQGWGEQYF.

V usage is TRBV5-1 and J usage is TRBJ2-7; TRBD1 matches 7 bases. The J segment lost 0 bases and the V segment lost 2 bases, leaving 2 bases of the junction unmatched. Germline CDR1 is SGHRS and CDR2 is YFSETQ. CDR3 size: 14 residues. The DNA of the CDR3 is TGCGCCAGCAGCTTAGCAGGGGGCTCCTACGAGCAGTACTTC. It is translated as CASSLAGGSYEQYF.

The chain has TRBV2 and TRBJ2-5; tentative D call: TRBD1 (6 bases). Trimming left V 7 bases short and J 1 base short, with 13 bases between. The CDR3 has 14 amino acids. Germline assignment: CDR1 SNHLY and CDR2 FYNNEI. In DNA, the CDR3 is TGTGCCAGCACGGGGCAGGGGACCCAAGAGACCCAGTACTTC. Protein sequence: CASTGQGTQETQYF.

The chain uses TRBV30 and TRBJ2-6; a possible D gene is TRBD1 (6 bases). V lost 2 bases to trimming and J lost 9 bases, with 11 bases between them. The CDR3 spans 13 residues. From germline, CDR1 is GTSNPN and CDR2 SVGIG (reference sequence). In DNA form, the CDR3 reads TGTGCCTGGAGTCCGGGACACCTCAACGTCCTGACTTTC. Residues: CAWSPGHLNVLTF.

This chain joins TRBV5-4 and TRBJ1-4; D uncertain. The germline V and J ends were trimmed by 4 bases and 8 bases, with 15 bases remaining between them. This CDR3 has 14 amino acids. Germline V gene lookup returns CDR1 SGHNT and CDR2 YYREEE (reference sequence). CDR3 loop: CASSLGGQREKLFF. The CDR3 bases are TGTGCCAGCAGCCTGGGCGGTCAGCGGGAAAAACTGTTTTTT. Supplemented by reference TRBV5-4 and TRBJ1-4, the full variable domain reads ETGVTQSPTHLIKTRGQQVTLRCSSQSGHNTVSWYQQALGQGPQFIFQYYREEENGRGNFPPRFSGLQFPNYSSELNVNALELDDSALYLCASSLGGQREKLFFGSGTQLSVL.

V gene TRBV7-2 combines with J gene TRBJ1-5; TRBD1 is a possible D gene (5 bases). The CDR3 runs to 17 residues. The germline V and J ends were trimmed by 4 bases and 6 bases, with 22 bases remaining between them. Germline V CDR1 and CDR2: SGHTA, FQGNSA. The CDR3 DNA is TGTGCCAGCAGCTCATCCTGGACACGGTCCTGGGTTCAGCCCCAGCATTTT. This encodes CASSSSWTRSWVQPQHF.

V gene TRBV27 combines with J gene TRBJ1-1; D may be TRBD1 (5 bases). CDR1 is MNHEY, CDR2 SMNVEV, per germline (reference sequence). The CDR3 extends over 13 amino acids. V lost 4 bases and J lost 6, with 12 bases in between. CDR3 residues: CASSWGQGAEAFF. In nucleotides, the CDR3 is TGTGCCAGCAGTTGGGGTCAGGGTGCTGAAGCTTTCTTT.

CDR3 protein: CASSEGPTATNEKLFF. The CDR3 region has the DNA TGTGCCAGCAGCGAGGGTCCGACGGCAACTAATGAAAAACTGTTTTTT. V usage is TRBV9 and J usage is TRBJ1-4; D gene ambiguous. Trimming removed 3 bases from V and 0 bases from J, with 12 bases in between. The CDR3 has 16 amino acids. The germline gives CDR1 SGDLS, CDR2 YYNGEE.

This chain joins TRBV7-9 and TRBJ1-1; D gene unclear. CDR1 is SEHNR, CDR2 FQNEAQ, per germline (reference sequence). Trimming removed 5 bases from V and 1 base from J, with 8 bases in between. CDR3 size: 13 residues. CDR3 loop: CASSAGRNTEAFF. In DNA, the CDR3 is TGTGCCAGCAGCGCCGGCAGGAACACTGAAGCTTTCTTT.

This clone was detected once. This chain joins TRBV23-1 and TRBJ1-2; TRBD1 matches at 9 bases. TRBV23-1 qualifies as an ORF whose function is uncertain. The CDR3 totals 19 residues. V lost 3 bases, J lost 4 bases, and 18 bases stayed unmatched. The CDR3 spells CASSHPKTFTGGRPYGYTF. Here the CDR3 DNA reads TGCGCCAGCAGTCACCCGAAAACCTTTACAGGGGGCAGACCCTATGGCTACACCTTC.

This sequence joins TRBV28 and TRBJ1-5; maybe TRBD1 (5 bases). The CDR3 contains 16 residues. Trimming removed 5 bases at V and 7 bases at J, with 21 bases between. CDR1 and CDR2 (germline): MDHEN, SYDVKM. CDR3 bases: TGTGCCAGCAGTCCCCAGTTTGGGACCCTGGGGCAGCCCCAGCATTTT. It specifies CASSPQFGTLGQPQHF.

This clone was observed a single time. This sequence joins TRBV2 and TRBJ2-2, with TRBD1 matching over 10 bases. Unmatched junction bases numbered 7, after V lost 6 bases and J lost 3 bases. The CDR3 covers 16 residues. Germline CDR1 and CDR2: SNHLY and FYNNEI. The CDR3: CASRKSGTGDTGELFF. The DNA for the CDR3 is TGTGCCAGCAGGAAATCCGGGACAGGGGACACCGGGGAGCTGTTTTTT.

The chain links TRBV6-2 or TRBV6-3 to TRBJ1-2, with D possibly being TRBD1 (5 bases). Trimming removed 7 bases from V and 3 bases from J, with 15 bases in between. CDR1 is MNHEY and CDR2 is SVGEGT in the germline V gene. The CDR3 covers 14 residues. The CDR3 DNA reads as TGTGCCAGCACCCCCCGGGGGGGGTACTATGGCTACACCTTC. As protein: CASTPRGGYYGYTF.

The V gene is TRBV3-1 (or the pseudogene TRBV3-2), the J gene TRBJ1-5; 7 bases are shared with TRBD1. Germline values: CDR1 LGHDT, CDR2 YNNKEL (reference sequence). The CDR3 sequence is 15 residues long. Trimming removed 8 bases from V and 3 bases from J; junction bases left unmatched: 10. CDR3 loop: CASGFTGASNQPQHF. The CDR3, as DNA: TGTGCCAGCGGCTTTACAGGGGCGTCCAATCAGCCCCAGCATTTT.

CDR3 DNA: TGCAGTGCTAGTTGGGGCCCTAATGAAAAACTGTTTTTT. Protein: CSASWGPNEKLFF. The chain has TRBV20-1 and TRBJ1-4; TRBD1 is a possible D gene (5 bases). Germline CDR1 and CDR2: DFQATT and SNEGSKA (reference sequence). The V gene lost 3 bases and the J gene lost 3 bases, with 8 bases spanning the gap. The CDR3 is 13 residues long.

The chain employs TRBV6-5 and TRBJ1-2, with TRBD1 as a possible D gene (5 bases). The V and J ends lost 7 bases and 8 bases respectively, with 17 bases between them. The CDR3 is 13 residues long. CDR1 is MNHEY, CDR2 SVGAGI, per germline. CDR3 bases: TGTGCCAGCAAAGACTTGGGGGTTTGGGGCTACACCTTC. Translation gives CASKDLGVWGYTF.

V usage is TRBV3-1 (or the pseudogene TRBV3-2) and J usage is TRBJ1-3; unclear D gene. This CDR3 spans 15 amino acids. V lost 0 bases to trimming and J lost 0 bases, with 6 bases between them. CDR1 is LGHDT, CDR2 YNNKEL, per germline (reference sequence). The CDR3 sequence is CASSQDSISGNTIYF. The CDR3 DNA reads as TGTGCCAGCAGCCAAGATTCTATCTCTGGAAACACCATATATTTT.

This chain links TRBV27 with TRBJ2-1, with D perhaps TRBD1 (7 bases). The CDR3 length is 16 residues. V was shortened by 8 bases and J by 0 bases, with 17 bases between the two germline ends. Germline V gene data show CDR1 as MNHEY and CDR2 as SMNVEV (reference sequence). The CDR3 spells CASLGGGASSYNEQFF. The CDR3 bases are TGTGCCAGCCTAGGGGGCGGGGCAAGCTCCTACAATGAGCAGTTCTTC.

The genes are TRBV5-4 and TRBJ1-6, with D perhaps TRBD1 (5 bases). The germline CDR1 and CDR2 sequences are SGHNT and YYREEE (reference sequence). V was pared by 3 bases and J by 0 bases, with 13 bases between. There are 17 residues in the CDR3. This chain's CDR3 is CASSWDGGFSYNSPLHF. As DNA, the CDR3 is TGTGCCAGCAGCTGGGACGGAGGATTCTCCTATAATTCACCCCTCCACTTT.

The CDR3 DNA is TGTGCCAGCACGACAGGGAATAGCAATCAGCCCCAGCATTTT. Translating gives CASTTGNSNQPQHF. The gene calls are TRBV2 and TRBJ1-5, with 7 bases matching TRBD1. Germline loops: CDR1 SNHLY, CDR2 FYNNEI. The CDR3 has 14 residues. The junction had 3 bases not matched to a gene; V was cut back by 7 bases and J by 0 bases.

The gene calls are TRBV3-1 (or the pseudogene TRBV3-2) and TRBJ2-7; a weak D match, TRBD2 (6 bases). This CDR3 spans 14 amino acids. V was trimmed by 3 bases and J by 3 bases, leaving 12 bases between them. CDR1 and CDR2 (germline): LGHDT, YNNKEL (reference sequence). The CDR3 protein is CASSHATRDYEQYF. The CDR3 DNA follows: TGTGCCAGCAGCCATGCGACTAGAGACTACGAGCAGTACTTC.

This clone was counted a few times. V gene TRBV27 combines with J gene TRBJ1-6; tentative D call: TRBD1 (6 bases). The CDR3 loop spans 17 amino acids. Looked up from germline, CDR1 is MNHEY and CDR2 is SMNVEV (reference sequence). V was trimmed by 1 base and J by 0 bases, leaving 10 bases between them. The CDR3 DNA sequence: TGTGCCAGCAGTTTATTTGTCAGGGGCTCCTATAATTCACCCCTCCACTTT. Protein sequence: CASSLFVRGSYNSPLHF.

The J gene is TRBJ1-2, the V gene TRBV5-1; no firm D call. Looked up from germline, CDR1 is SGHRS and CDR2 is YFSETQ. The CDR3 spans 12 residues. V was shortened by 2 bases and J by 7 bases, with 9 bases between the two germline ends. The CDR3 region is CASSFTRGGYTF. The DNA of the CDR3 is TGCGCCAGCAGCTTTACGCGCGGTGGCTACACCTTC.

The rearrangement links TRBV2 to TRBJ2-5; D perhaps matches TRBD2 (6 bases). The CDR3 has 15 amino acids. Trimming left V 2 bases short and J 4 bases short, with 14 bases between. Germline CDR1 is SNHLY and CDR2 is FYNNEI. This CDR3 is CASSEWAGMTETQYF. In DNA, the CDR3 is TGTGCCAGCAGTGAATGGGCGGGGATGACAGAGACCCAGTACTTC.

A remark on this clone: Germline is not matched at one junction end, which may reflect a read error. This chain connects TRBV30 to TRBJ1-2, with D hard to call. This CDR3 spans 10 amino acids. Germline CDR1 and CDR2: GTSNPN and SVGIG (reference sequence). The CDR3 bases are TGTGCCTCTCATCTCGGGCCTCTTTTCTTC. Translation gives CASHLGPLFF.

The chain has TRBV3-1 (or the pseudogene TRBV3-2) and TRBJ2-5, with 8 bases matching TRBD2. Germline CDR1 and CDR2: LGHDT and YNNKEL (reference sequence). Trimming cost V 3 bases and J 3 bases; bases outside gene matches: 15. There are 18 residues in the CDR3. The CDR3 nucleotides read TGTGCCAGCAGCCACTCCCCCTGCCTACTAGCGGAGAAAGAGACCCAGTACTTC. It is translated as CASSHSPCLLAEKETQYF.

The chain joins TRBV9 to TRBJ2-1, with TRBD2 matching over 8 bases. V was pared by 0 bases and J by 9 bases, with 8 bases of the junction left unmatched. Per germline, CDR1 SGDLS and CDR2 YYNGEE. The CDR3 is 15 residues long. CDR3 amino acids: CASSVGGSGESEQFF. CDR3 in DNA: TGTGCCAGCAGCGTAGGTGGTAGCGGGGAGTCTGAGCAGTTCTTC.

This chain joins TRBV10-3 and TRBJ1-6; D gene uncertain. The CDR3 is made up of 13 amino acids. V was shortened by 4 bases and J by 10 bases, with 11 bases between the two germline ends. Per germline, CDR1 ENHRY and CDR2 SYGVKD. This CDR3 reads CAISGGEGSPLHF. The DNA of the CDR3 is TGTGCCATCAGTGGTGGAGAGGGATCACCCCTCCACTTT.

The J gene is TRBJ2-2, the V gene TRBV6-5; D not certain. The V and J ends lost 2 bases and 5 bases respectively, with 9 bases between them. The germline CDR1 and CDR2 sequences are MNHEY and SVGAGI. CDR3 size: 14 residues. CDR3 protein: CASSYGRWTGELFF. The CDR3 DNA sequence: TGTGCCAGCAGTTACGGGCGGTGGACCGGGGAGCTGTTTTTT.

This chain links TRBV27 with TRBJ2-7, with D possibly matching TRBD1 (5 bases). The germline V gene encodes CDR1 MNHEY and CDR2 SMNVEV (reference sequence). CDR3 length equals 16 residues. V shed 5 bases and J shed 2 bases, with 19 bases lying between them. The chain's CDR3 is CASSPRWGPLTYEQYF. The CDR3 DNA sequence: TGTGCCAGCAGTCCTCGATGGGGCCCCCTCACCTACGAGCAGTACTTC.

V gene TRBV19 combines with J gene TRBJ1-5; TRBD1 aligns across 8 bases. Unmatched junction bases numbered 9, after V lost 8 bases and J lost 6 bases. This CDR3 comprises 14 residues. Germline V gene data show CDR1 as LNHDA and CDR2 as SQIVND (reference sequence). The chain's CDR3 is CASAIDRGSQPQHF. The CDR3 coding sequence is TGTGCCAGTGCCATCGACAGGGGAAGTCAGCCCCAGCATTTT.

The rearrangement links TRBV28 to TRBJ2-7; 7 bases line up with TRBD2. The CDR3 is 14 residues long. Germline CDR1 and CDR2: MDHEN and SYDVKM. Trimming took 6 bases from V and 3 from J; bases not matched to a gene: 8. This chain's CDR3 is CASRTPGTIYEQYF. The DNA of the CDR3 is TGTGCCAGCAGGACACCCGGGACTATCTACGAGCAGTACTTC.